These T cell receptor beta chains were read from a single sample in a study of blood T cell repertoires in COVID-19. This table comes from immunoSEQ multiplex PCR, and its TCRdb copy is limited to in-frame clones, with some not included. This table holds under 85,000 clones, 80% to 90% found once. Sequencing was carried out using peripheral blood. The source of these receptors is a man at least 80 years old with acute or convalescent COVID-19. Both conserved end residues are part of each CDR3. Size tells how often a clone was seen (once, few, many) or the class of an expanded clone, and some rows leave it out.

v_call	clone_size	cdr3_aa
TRBV11-3	-	CASSPVATGFYEQYF
TRBV6-1	-	CASSARTGGPRSGYTF
TRBV29-1	-	CSVWTSGRSNEQFF
TRBV4-3	-	CASSQEVAGGRRETQYF
TRBV21-1	-	CASNTRGHEQYF
TRBV30	-	CAWRGSLSTDTQYF
TRBV28	-	CASKSANLLEAFF
TRBV7-3	-	CASSLGTGINTGELFF
TRBV5-4	-	CASSYTRTGELFF
TRBV6-5	-	CASGGTRGYNEQFF
TRBV2	once	CASRPTSGTDTQYF
TRBV4-1	-	CASSQAGTNTGELFF
TRBV19	-	CASSKGRGSGAGELFF
TRBV15	-	CATSSWTPDSIQYF
TRBV13	few	CASSSPRDSEKLFF
TRBV10-3	-	CAIRGQGTNYGYTF
TRBV27	-	CASSPRGSNQPQHF
TRBV7-2	-	CASSIAWDRGETQYF
TRBV24-1	once	CATSESGTGAYNEQFF
TRBV6-1	-	CASSEVSYGRGDNEQFF
TRBV6-5	-	CASSYSTGRDSPLHF
TRBV11-2	-	CASRRPGQGSYEQYF
TRBV3-1/TRBV3-2	-	CASSQDLLGPGETQYF
TRBV7-9	-	CASSFTQNTEAFF
TRBV19	-	CASSLGAYNEQFF
TRBV11-2	-	CASSLGTGGEQETQYF
TRBV5-5	-	CASSFEQGESYEQYF
TRBV10-3	many	CATHQGDYGYTF
TRBV27	-	CASSREGGTNTGELFF
TRBV5-6	-	CASSFRGGLYSPLHF
TRBV5-5	-	CASSLELGLIYGYTF
TRBV19	-	CASSGGLAGGSYNEQFF
TRBV6-1	-	CASRGTGGFTGELFF
TRBV29-1	-	CSGGGQGTDTQYF
TRBV19	once	CASSTSGRYNEQFF
TRBV4-2	-	CASSQVARAYNEQFF
TRBV4-3	-	CASSQDLTGNYGYTF
TRBV19	-	CAVSGRSGDTQYF
TRBV29-1	-	CSVKGLVAFF